A single sample is the source of the 17 T cell receptor beta chains below, sequenced in a study of blood T cell repertoires in COVID-19 (dated by TCRdb to 2018 to 2021). Receptor amplification or capture employed the immunoSEQ multiplex PCR assay. TCRdb mirrors the immuneACCESS table, restricted to in-frame sequences. Some clones are absent from its copies; in checked studies, under half trace to an unresolved V gene, and the reason for the others is unknown. The sample table contains 200,000 to 300,000 clones; only one count was recorded for 80% to 90% of them. About 2.1% of the sample comes from the top ten. Sample: peripheral blood. The receptors stem from a man in his forties or fifties who had recovered from COVID-19.

This sequence joins TRBV5-4 and TRBJ2-7; D remains unclear. This CDR3 comprises 14 residues. Germline CDR1 reads SGHNT; CDR2 reads YYREEE (reference sequence). V was shortened by 0 bases and J by 5 bases, with 12 bases between the two germline ends. The CDR3 DNA reads as TGTGCCAGCAGCTTGGGCGCGTTCCAGGACGAGCAGTACTTC. Protein product: CASSLGAFQDEQYF.

V is TRBV5-4 and J is TRBJ2-7; 7 bases agree with TRBD1. Trimming at V came to 4 bases and at J to 3 bases, leaving 7 bases not matched to a gene. Germline V CDR1 and CDR2: SGHNT, YYREEE (reference sequence). The CDR3 sequence is 14 residues long. CDR3 DNA: TGTGCCAGCAGCGATCCGGGACAGAACTACGAGCAGTACTTC. Its protein is CASSDPGQNYEQYF.

The chain joins TRBV9 to TRBJ1-3; weak D call: TRBD1 (5 bases). This CDR3 comprises 14 residues. Trimming left V 4 bases short and J 0 bases short, with 8 bases between. CDR1 SGDLS and CDR2 YYNGEE come from the germline V gene. CDR3 sequence reads: CASSPGLSGNTIYF. In nucleotides, the CDR3 is TGTGCCAGCAGCCCGGGACTCTCTGGAAACACCATATATTTT.

This chain connects TRBV7-2 to TRBJ2-2; no reliable D call. Per the germline V gene, CDR1 is SGHTA and CDR2 is FQGNSA. Trimming shortened V by 4 bases and J by 4 bases, and 10 bases separated the two germline ends. This CDR3 has 14 residues. The CDR3 protein is CASSSLTGTGELFF. CDR3 nucleotide sequence: TGTGCCAGCAGCTCGTTAACGGGCACCGGGGAGCTGTTTTTT.

The chain is built from TRBV27 and TRBJ2-6; 9 nucleotides match TRBD1. Germline V gene data show CDR1 as MNHEY and CDR2 as SMNVEV (reference sequence). Germline trimming cut 3 bases from V and 0 bases from J; bases unmatched to any gene: 24. CDR3 length: 24 amino acids. The CDR3 nucleotides read TGTGCCAGCAGTTTTAAGGGTTTATCCGGGTTAATTGGGACAGGGAGCTCTGGGGCCAACGTCCTGACTTTC. This codes for CASSFKGLSGLIGTGSSGANVLTF. Using reference TRBV27 and TRBJ2-6 for the parts outside the CDR3, the full variable domain is EAQVTQNPRYLITVTGKKLTVTCSQNMNHEYMSWYRQDPGLGLRQIYYSMNVEVTDKGDVPEGYKVSRKEKRNFPLILESPSPNQTSLYFCASSFKGLSGLIGTGSSGANVLTFGAGSRLTVL.

CDR3 sequence reads: CASSGGLAGFYEQYF. The DNA of the CDR3 is TGTGCCAGTAGTGGTGGACTAGCGGGGTTTTACGAGCAGTACTTC. The rearrangement links TRBV19 to TRBJ2-7; 12 nucleotides align to TRBD2. CDR3 length: 15 amino acids. With 5 bases clipped from V and 4 bases from J, the junction kept 6 bases outside the gene matches. Germline CDR1 LNHDA, CDR2 SQIVND (reference sequence).

The gene calls are TRBV28 and TRBJ2-2; 9 nucleotides align to TRBD1. Germline CDR1 MDHEN, CDR2 SYDVKM. CDR3 length: 14 amino acids. The trim removed 5 bases at V and 5 bases at J, leaving 3 bases unmatched. The CDR3 DNA sequence: TGTGCCAGCAGTCCTGGACAGGGGACCGGGGAGCTGTTTTTT. Its translation: CASSPGQGTGELFF.

This chain uses TRBV5-1 with TRBJ2-7; 8 bases are a match to TRBD1. The V segment lost 1 base and the J segment 8 bases; nucleotides outside the gene matches: 5. The CDR3 runs 13 residues. CDR1 SGHRS and CDR2 YFSETQ come from the germline V gene. CDR3 protein: CASSLRQGTKQYF. Here the CDR3 DNA reads TGCGCCAGCAGCTTGCGACAGGGGACGAAGCAGTACTTC. The full variable domain, rest sourced from reference TRBV5-1 and TRBJ2-7, is KAGVTQTPRYLIKTRGQQVTLSCSPISGHRSVSWYQQTPGQGLQFLFEYFSETQRNKGNFPGRFSGRQFSNSRSEMNVSTLELGDSALYLCASSLRQGTKQYFGPGTRLTVT.

The chain links TRBV7-2 to TRBJ2-1, with D tentatively TRBD2 (5 bases). CDR1 is SGHTA, CDR2 FQGNSA, per germline. The CDR3 spans 14 residues. The germline V and J ends were trimmed by 1 base and 8 bases, with 12 bases remaining between them. DNA for the CDR3: TGTGCCAGCAGCTTAGTAAGACTCGGGGATGAGCAGTTCTTC. The encoded protein is CASSLVRLGDEQFF.

CDR3 sequence reads: CASSTRTGDNSPLHF. For the CDR3, the DNA is TGTGCCAGCAGTACCCGGACAGGGGATAATTCACCCCTCCACTTT. The genes are TRBV28 and TRBJ1-6, with TRBD1 identical over 9 bases. V lost 5 bases and J lost 5; bases outside the gene matches: 4. Per the germline V gene, CDR1 is MDHEN and CDR2 is SYDVKM. The CDR3 spans 15 residues.

This clone was counted only a few times. CDR3 nucleotides: TGTGCCAGCAGTTTGAGTTCAAGTACGGGTGGCTACACCTTC. Translating gives CASSLSSSTGGYTF. V usage is TRBV28 and J usage is TRBJ1-2, with no clear D. Trimming removed 3 bases from V and 7 bases from J, with 15 bases in between. The CDR3 is made up of 14 amino acids. The germline V gene has CDR1 MDHEN and CDR2 SYDVKM.

J is TRBJ1-4 and V is TRBV19; no clear D gene. V lost 2 bases and J lost 0, with 10 bases in between. Germline assignment: CDR1 LNHDA and CDR2 SQIVND (reference sequence). The CDR3 has 16 amino acids. The CDR3 coding sequence is TGTGCCAGTAGTATAAATAGTCAAGCAACTAATGAAAAACTGTTTTTT. This sequence encodes CASSINSQATNEKLFF.

This rearrangement joins TRBV5-1 to TRBJ2-3, with 12 bases fitting TRBD2. The CDR3 has 18 residues. Germline assignment: CDR1 SGHRS and CDR2 YFSETQ. V gave up 4 bases and J gave up 4 bases; unmatched junction bases: 13. The CDR3 coding sequence is TGCGCCAGCAGCGTTTTCTCTAGCGGGGGGGCCCCCGCAGATACGCAGTATTTT. Translation gives CASSVFSSGGAPADTQYF.

This clone appeared a single time. This chain connects TRBV19 to TRBJ1-1; 8 nucleotides line up with TRBD1. After removal of 3 bases from V and 1 base from J, the junction contained 10 bases not matched to a gene. Looked up from germline, CDR1 is LNHDA and CDR2 is SQIVND (reference sequence). The CDR3 has 17 residues. The DNA of the CDR3 is TGTGCCAGTAGTATCGGGGCAGGGGGCGGAGGGAACACTGAAGCTTTCTTT. Residues: CASSIGAGGGGNTEAFF.

The chain carries TRBV2 and TRBJ2-2; 7 bases agree with TRBD2. Per germline, CDR1 SNHLY and CDR2 FYNNEI. The CDR3 length is 15 residues. Unmatched junction bases numbered 15, after V lost 11 bases and J lost 6 bases. This CDR3 reads CAAYEKRGGAGELFF. The CDR3 coding sequence is TGTGCCGCATATGAAAAGCGGGGAGGAGCCGGGGAGCTGTTTTTT.

V and J are TRBV6-5 and TRBJ1-5; TRBD1 matches at 7 bases. CDR1 is MNHEY and CDR2 is SVGAGI in the germline V gene. V lost 6 bases to trimming and J lost 0 bases; unmatched junction nucleotides: 5. The CDR3 has 15 residues. The CDR3 DNA is TGTGCCAGCAGCCTCAGGGGGAGTAGCAATCAGCCCCAGCATTTT. It is translated as CASSLRGSSNQPQHF.

V is TRBV10-1 and J is TRBJ2-3; 7 positions match TRBD1. CDR3 length: 14 amino acids. With 6 bases clipped from V and 1 base from J, the junction kept 4 bases outside the gene matches. CDR1 WNHNN and CDR2 SYGVQD come from the germline V gene (reference sequence). DNA for the CDR3: TGCGCCAGCAGGTCCGGGACAGGCACAGATACGCAGTATTTT. This encodes CASRSGTGTDTQYF.